Listed below are T cell receptor beta chains from one sample, sequenced in a study of blood T cell repertoires in COVID-19. Clones were read by immunoSEQ multiplex PCR, and TCRdb kept only the in-frame ones, dropping some. The table has some 150,000 clones, under 85% seen once. Sequenced material: peripheral blood. Every receptor here comes from a man aged 55 to 70 who had recovered from COVID-19. CDR3s include the opening cysteine and the closing phenylalanine or tryptophan. Each record gives: D gene, J gene, V gene, clone size, CDR3 protein, CDR3 DNA. D genes are given only for firm matches. A clone size is listed for some rows: how often the clone was seen (once, few, many), or a class if it is expanded.

D gene: TRBD1; J gene: TRBJ2-3; V gene: TRBV19; clone size: NA; CDR3 protein: CASSPPDRAGTDTQYF; CDR3 DNA: TGTGCCAGTAGTCCCCCGGACAGGGCAGGCACAGATACGCAGTATTTT
D gene: NA; J gene: TRBJ1-1; V gene: TRBV11-2; clone size: NA; CDR3 protein: CASSPLVGGNTEAFF; CDR3 DNA: TGTGCCAGCAGCCCCCTCGTGGGGGGGAACACTGAAGCTTTCTTT
D gene: TRBD1; J gene: TRBJ1-4; V gene: TRBV6-6; clone size: NA; CDR3 protein: CASRSQGAREKLFF; CDR3 DNA: TGTGCCAGCAGATCACAGGGGGCGCGGGAAAAACTGTTTTTT
D gene: NA; J gene: TRBJ1-2; V gene: TRBV6-1; clone size: NA; CDR3 protein: CASSERGRQGIDGYTF; CDR3 DNA: TGTGCCAGCAGTGAACGAGGTAGGCAGGGTATCGATGGCTACACCTTC
D gene: NA; J gene: TRBJ2-7; V gene: TRBV11-2; clone size: NA; CDR3 protein: CASSLPPRGSYEQYF; CDR3 DNA: TGTGCCAGCAGCTTACCCCCCCGCGGATCCTACGAGCAGTACTTC
D gene: NA; J gene: TRBJ2-3; V gene: TRBV12-3/TRBV12-4; clone size: NA; CDR3 protein: CASRQGPADTQYF; CDR3 DNA: TGTGCCAGCAGACAGGGTCCCGCAGATACGCAGTATTTT
D gene: TRBD1; J gene: TRBJ2-1; V gene: TRBV27; clone size: NA; CDR3 protein: CASSPRDRGREQFF; CDR3 DNA: TGTGCCAGCAGTCCAAGGGACAGGGGGCGCGAGCAGTTCTTC
D gene: NA; J gene: TRBJ1-6; V gene: TRBV19; clone size: NA; CDR3 protein: CASSNQYNSPLHF; CDR3 DNA: TGTGCCAGTAGTAACCAGTATAATTCACCCCTCCACTTT
D gene: TRBD1; J gene: TRBJ2-7; V gene: TRBV6-2/TRBV6-3; clone size: NA; CDR3 protein: CASSYSVPGQGWAQYF; CDR3 DNA: TGTGCCAGCAGTTACTCGGTCCCGGGACAGGGGTGGGCGCAGTACTTC
D gene: NA; J gene: TRBJ1-1; V gene: TRBV6-5; clone size: NA; CDR3 protein: CASSREDTEAFF; CDR3 DNA: TGTGCCAGCAGTCGTGAGGACACTGAAGCTTTCTTT
D gene: TRBD1; J gene: TRBJ1-4; V gene: TRBV6-6; clone size: NA; CDR3 protein: CASSQPGQVRNEKLFF; CDR3 DNA: TGTGCCAGCAGCCAGCCCGGACAGGTCCGAAATGAAAAACTGTTTTTT
D gene: NA; J gene: TRBJ2-1; V gene: TRBV12-3/TRBV12-4; clone size: NA; CDR3 protein: CASSPSTGQEQFF; CDR3 DNA: TGTGCCAGCAGTCCCTCGACAGGTCAGGAGCAGTTCTTC
D gene: TRBD2; J gene: TRBJ2-7; V gene: TRBV3-1/TRBV3-2; clone size: once; CDR3 protein: CASSRGTAGGQSEQYF; CDR3 DNA: TGTGCCAGCAGCCGCGGCACAGCGGGGGGCCAAAGCGAGCAGTACTTC
D gene: NA; J gene: TRBJ1-1; V gene: TRBV3-1/TRBV3-2; clone size: NA; CDR3 protein: CASSQLGAEAFF; CDR3 DNA: TGTGCCAGCAGCCAATTAGGGGCTGAAGCTTTCTTT
D gene: TRBD1; J gene: TRBJ2-2; V gene: TRBV13; clone size: NA; CDR3 protein: CASSPGTATGELFF; CDR3 DNA: TGTGCCAGCAGCCCGGGGACAGCCACCGGGGAGCTGTTTTTT
D gene: NA; J gene: TRBJ2-5; V gene: TRBV5-4; clone size: few; CDR3 protein: CASSPGRAGETQYF; CDR3 DNA: TGTGCCAGCAGCCCCGGGAGAGCAGGAGAGACCCAGTACTTC
D gene: TRBD2; J gene: TRBJ2-5; V gene: TRBV24-1; clone size: NA; CDR3 protein: CATSDPNSGVETQYF; CDR3 DNA: TGTGCCACCAGTGATCCAAATAGCGGGGTCGAGACCCAGTACTTC
D gene: NA; J gene: TRBJ1-1; V gene: TRBV7-9; clone size: NA; CDR3 protein: CASSRTSGGLGMTEAFF; CDR3 DNA: TGTGCCAGCAGTCGAACCTCCGGGGGGCTCGGAATGACTGAAGCTTTCTTT
D gene: NA; J gene: TRBJ1-5; V gene: TRBV19; clone size: NA; CDR3 protein: CASSGQGGNQPQHF; CDR3 DNA: TGTGCCAGTAGTGGGCAGGGTGGGAATCAGCCCCAGCATTTT
D gene: TRBD1; J gene: TRBJ1-6; V gene: TRBV12-3/TRBV12-4; clone size: NA; CDR3 protein: CASSLGQGPLHF; CDR3 DNA: TGTGCCAGCAGCCTCGGACAGGGGCCTCTCCACTTT
D gene: NA; J gene: TRBJ1-2; V gene: TRBV24-1; clone size: NA; CDR3 protein: CATSDPTEQHYGYTF; CDR3 DNA: TGTGCCACCAGTGACCCGACTGAGCAGCACTATGGCTACACCTTC
D gene: NA; J gene: TRBJ1-1; V gene: TRBV5-1; clone size: NA; CDR3 protein: CASSLYGSLNTEAFF; CDR3 DNA: TGCGCCAGCAGCTTGTATGGGAGCCTGAACACTGAAGCTTTCTTT
D gene: NA; J gene: TRBJ1-5; V gene: TRBV28; clone size: NA; CDR3 protein: CASSQETENQPQHF; CDR3 DNA: TGTGCCAGCAGTCAAGAGACAGAAAATCAGCCCCAGCATTTT
D gene: TRBD1; J gene: TRBJ1-2; V gene: TRBV3-1/TRBV3-2; clone size: NA; CDR3 protein: CASSPLLGDRALLNYGYTF; CDR3 DNA: TGTGCCAGCAGCCCCCTACTGGGGGACAGGGCCCTCCTTAACTATGGCTACACCTTC
D gene: TRBD1; J gene: TRBJ1-2; V gene: TRBV19; clone size: NA; CDR3 protein: CASTGTGWDDYGYTF; CDR3 DNA: TGTGCCAGTACGGGGACAGGGTGGGACGACTATGGCTACACCTTC
D gene: NA; J gene: TRBJ2-7; V gene: TRBV6-2/TRBV6-3; clone size: once; CDR3 protein: CASSYSGSSVPYEQYF; CDR3 DNA: TGTGCCAGCAGTTACTCCGGGAGTAGCGTCCCCTACGAGCAGTACTTC
D gene: TRBD1; J gene: TRBJ1-1; V gene: TRBV15; clone size: NA; CDR3 protein: CATSRGGQAMNTEAFF; CDR3 DNA: TGTGCCACCAGCAGAGGTGGACAGGCTATGAACACTGAAGCTTTCTTT
D gene: NA; J gene: TRBJ1-2; V gene: TRBV6-4; clone size: once; CDR3 protein: CASSPGGTNYGYTF; CDR3 DNA: TGTGCCAGCAGCCCTGGGGGGACCAACTATGGCTACACCTTC
D gene: TRBD1; J gene: TRBJ1-3; V gene: TRBV5-8; clone size: NA; CDR3 protein: CASSSDRVENTIYF; CDR3 DNA: TGTGCCAGCAGCTCGGACAGGGTAGAGAACACCATATATTTT
D gene: TRBD2; J gene: TRBJ2-3; V gene: TRBV7-2; clone size: NA; CDR3 protein: CASSLGWTSGQQAQYF; CDR3 DNA: TGTGCCAGCAGCTTAGGGTGGACTAGCGGGCAGCAGGCGCAGTATTTT
D gene: NA; J gene: TRBJ2-5; V gene: TRBV5-1; clone size: NA; CDR3 protein: CASSLIGTGEETQYF; CDR3 DNA: TGCGCCAGCAGCTTGATTGGGACGGGGGAAGAGACCCAGTACTTC
D gene: TRBD1; J gene: TRBJ2-7; V gene: TRBV6-1; clone size: NA; CDR3 protein: CASRAQGAPYEQYF; CDR3 DNA: TGTGCCAGCAGGGCCCAGGGGGCGCCTTACGAGCAGTACTTC
D gene: TRBD1; J gene: TRBJ1-6; V gene: TRBV6-5; clone size: NA; CDR3 protein: CASCGKQGFRSPLHF; CDR3 DNA: TGTGCCAGCTGCGGTAAACAGGGGTTCAGATCACCCCTCCACTTT
D gene: NA; J gene: TRBJ1-2; V gene: TRBV6-5; clone size: NA; CDR3 protein: CASSYLGNRRHGYTF; CDR3 DNA: TGTGCCAGCAGTTATTTGGGCAATCGGAGGCATGGCTACACCTTC
D gene: NA; J gene: TRBJ2-2; V gene: TRBV5-4; clone size: NA; CDR3 protein: CASSNIYRDATTGELFF; CDR3 DNA: TGTGCCAGCAGCAACATCTACAGGGACGCGACGACCGGGGAGCTGTTTTTT
D gene: TRBD1; J gene: TRBJ1-6; V gene: TRBV7-3; clone size: NA; CDR3 protein: CASSLLTGLTYRYNSPLHF; CDR3 DNA: TGTGCCAGCAGCTTGCTGACAGGGTTAACATACCGCTATAATTCACCCCTCCACTTT
D gene: NA; J gene: TRBJ2-2; V gene: TRBV7-3; clone size: NA; CDR3 protein: CASSPTSRTGELFF; CDR3 DNA: TGTGCCAGCAGCCCTACCTCACGAACCGGGGAGCTGTTTTTT
D gene: TRBD1; J gene: TRBJ1-5; V gene: TRBV19; clone size: NA; CDR3 protein: CASSPPDRGYNQPQHF; CDR3 DNA: TGTGCCAGTAGTCCCCCGGACAGGGGGTACAATCAGCCCCAGCATTTT
D gene: NA; J gene: TRBJ2-4; V gene: TRBV6-5; clone size: NA; CDR3 protein: CASSPTQDIQYF; CDR3 DNA: TGTGCCAGCAGTCCTACCCAGGACATTCAGTACTTC
D gene: NA; J gene: TRBJ2-3; V gene: TRBV7-2; clone size: NA; CDR3 protein: CASSPRGSAADTQYF; CDR3 DNA: TGTGCCAGCAGCCCCAGGGGTTCCGCGGCAGATACGCAGTATTTT